This T cell receptor beta chain was captured by sequencing in a study of T-cell memory formation after mild COVID-19. This clonotype was observed a few times. The CDR3 contains 14 residues. Trimming at V came to 3 bases and at J to 2 bases, leaving 7 bases not matched to a gene. CDR1 and CDR2 from the germline V gene are DFQATT and SNEGSKA (reference sequence). TCRdb redid the calling of the 5' RACE reads with MiXCR, one entry per CDR3 protein. The table records 500,000 to 650,000 distinct CDR3 sequences, less than 25% of them present only once. The TCR originated in an adult woman who had mild COVID-19 (a few samples of this study predate the infection). Cell type and time point are not known. The gene calls are TRBV20-1 and TRBJ2-7; TRBD1 matches at 7 bases. The specimen sequenced was PBMCs or a T cell subset sorted from them (not recorded which). This chain's CDR3 is CSARGRQGTYEQYF. The CDR3 DNA sequence: TGCAGTGCTAGGGGGCGACAGGGCACCTACGAGCAGTACTTC.